The 9 T cell receptor beta chains presented below share a single source sample, sequenced in a study of CD8 T cells in ankylosing spondylitis. TCRdb re-called the 5' RACE reads through MiXCR, storing one row per CDR3 protein. The table shows about 64,000 distinct CDR3 sequences, with roughly 6.1% occurring only once. Input material: synovial fluid, either unsorted or a sorted T cell fraction (not recorded which). The source is a male donor with ankylosing spondylitis.

V and J are TRBV11-1 and TRBJ2-7, with 9 bases aligning to TRBD2. Trimming removed 4 bases from V and 0 bases from J; junction bases left unmatched: 10. The germline CDR1 and CDR2 sequences are SGHAT and FQDESV (reference sequence). The CDR3 runs to 17 residues. The CDR3 coding sequence is TGTGCCAGCAGCTCGGTAAGGAGCGGGAGGAGCTCCTACGAGCAGTACTTC. This codes for CASSSVRSGRSSYEQYF.

In its sample, this clonotype was seen a few times. V gene TRBV7-8 combines with J gene TRBJ1-5; the D gene is possibly TRBD1 (6 bases). The CDR3 is 16 residues long. Germline V gene lookup returns CDR1 SGHVS and CDR2 FQNEAQ. Between the trimmed V and J ends, which lost 2 bases and 0 bases, there was a span of 11 bases. The CDR3 nucleotides read TGTGCCAGCAGCTTATCGGGGGCTAATAGCAATCAGCCCCAGCATTTT. Encoded protein: CASSLSGANSNQPQHF.

This clonotype occurred a few times. V gene TRBV29-1 combines with J gene TRBJ2-4, with TRBD2 matching 13 bases. Germline trimming cut 4 bases from V and 9 bases from J; bases unmatched to any gene: 6. The germline CDR1 and CDR2 sequences are SQVTM and ANQGSEA. This CDR3 region has 14 residues. CDR3 nucleotide sequence: TGCAGCGTTGTAGGACTAGCGGGAGTTGGCATTCAGTACTTC. Translated: CSVVGLAGVGIQYF.

This clonotype showed up many times. The rearrangement uses TRBV9 and TRBJ2-3, with 9 bases aligning to TRBD2. The J segment lost 0 bases and the V segment lost 8 bases, leaving 13 bases of the junction unmatched. The germline V gene has CDR1 SGDLS and CDR2 YYNGEE. The CDR3 extends over 17 amino acids. CDR3 in DNA: TGTGCCAGTTCAAGGGGAGTCCTAGCGGGAAGCACAGATACGCAGTATTTT. Translated, it gives CASSRGVLAGSTDTQYF.

This clonotype was observed many times. V and J are TRBV9 and TRBJ2-2; no reliable D call. This CDR3 contains 16 residues. Trimming took 2 bases from V and 1 from J, leaving 12 bases between them. The germline V gene has CDR1 SGDLS and CDR2 YYNGEE. The CDR3 reads CASSVSGEVNTGELFF. The CDR3 DNA follows: TGTGCCAGCAGCGTTAGTGGGGAAGTGAACACCGGGGAGCTGTTTTTT.

In its sample, this clonotype was seen many times. CDR3 amino acids: CASSVAVAGATGELFF. CDR3 DNA sequence: TGTGCCAGCAGCGTAGCGGTAGCGGGAGCAACCGGGGAGCTGTTTTTT. This sequence joins TRBV9 and TRBJ2-2; the match to TRBD2 covers 9 bases. The V segment lost 0 bases and the J segment 5 bases; nucleotides outside the gene matches: 5. The V gene's germline CDR1 is SGDLS and CDR2 YYNGEE. This CDR3 region has 16 residues. The full variable domain, with the rest looked up from reference TRBV9 and TRBJ2-2, is DSGVTQTPKHLITATGQRVTLRCSPRSGDLSVYWYQQSLDQGLQFLIQYYNGEERAKGNILERFSAQQFPDLHSELNLSSLELGDSALYFCASSVAVAGATGELFFGEGSRLTVL.

In this sample, this clonotype turned up many times. The J gene is TRBJ2-1, the V gene TRBV18; 11 nucleotides line up with TRBD2. From germline, CDR1 is KGHSH and CDR2 LQKENI. This CDR3 contains 15 residues. V was clipped by 5 bases and J by 6 bases; unmatched bases: 6. DNA for the CDR3: TGTGCCAGCTCAGGGCTAGCGGGAGGCCCCAATGAGCAGTTCTTC. It codes for CASSGLAGGPNEQFF. The whole variable domain, remainder taken from reference TRBV18 and TRBJ2-1, is NAGVMQNPRHLVRRRGQEARLRCSPMKGHSHVYWYRQLPEEGLKFMVYLQKENIIDESGMPKERFSAEFPKEGPSILRIQQVVRGDSAAYFCASSGLAGGPNEQFFGPGTRLTVL.

In this sample, this clonotype turned up a few times. This sequence joins TRBV5-1 and TRBJ1-6, with 7 bases identical to TRBD1. This CDR3 is 15 amino acids long. Germline V CDR1 and CDR2: SGHRS, YFSETQ. V lost 1 base, J lost 6 bases, and 4 bases stayed unmatched. The CDR3 sequence is CASSLTTGRNSPLHF. CDR3 DNA: TGCGCCAGCAGCTTGACGACAGGGCGTAATTCACCCCTCCACTTT.

A few counts support this clonotype. J is TRBJ2-1 and V is TRBV5-1; D perhaps matches TRBD2 (8 bases). CDR1 is SGHRS and CDR2 is YFSETQ in the germline V gene. Trimming left V 0 bases short and J 7 bases short, with 26 bases between. CDR3 size: 19 residues. The CDR3 region has the DNA TGCGCCAGCAGCTTGGGGACAGGAGCTAGCGGGTTCCAAGGTAATGAGCAGTTCTTC. Protein sequence: CASSLGTGASGFQGNEQFF.